This T cell receptor (beta chain) is drawn from a study of technical replicates of blood from several donors. This clone was counted only a few times. Germline CDR1 LGHNA, CDR2 YSLEER. Trimming left V 0 bases short and J 1 base short, with 10 bases between. CDR3 length equals 16 residues. Assay used: immunoSEQ multiplex PCR; TCRdb lists only in-frame clones, some missing. The sample consists of some 47,000 clones, roughly nine tenths of them appearing once. The sample comprised PBMCs. This TCR was recovered from a human donor in good health. Some clones in this sample may be carry-over from other donors' samples. This chain uses TRBV4-3 with TRBJ1-3; no firm D call. Written as DNA, the CDR3 is TGCGCCAGCAGCCAAGATAGGAGCCTTTCTGGAAACACCATATATTTT. It yields the protein CASSQDRSLSGNTIYF.